The T cell receptor beta chain described here comes from a study of T cell repertoires in cytomegalovirus infection. On this clonotype: The antigen remains undetermined.

CDR1 SNHLY and CDR2 FYNNEI come from the germline V gene. Trimming took off 2 bases at V and 12 bases at J, with 10 bases between the two ends. The CDR3 has 11 amino acids. One entry per CDR3 protein results from TCRdb running MiXCR on the reads. The table shows 700,000 to 950,000 distinct CDR3 sequences, with 30% to 35% occurring only once. The sequencing used cultured CD8+ T cells from PBMCs, collected from culture after CMV antigen stimulation. The TCR comes from a human donor in good health (CMV status not recorded). Some clones in this sample may be carry-over from other donors' samples. The chain combines TRBV2 with TRBJ1-2, with D possibly TRBD1 on 5 matching bases. DNA for the CDR3: TGTGCCAGCAGTGAAAAAGGGGCTGACACCTTC. It specifies CASSEKGADTF.